The sample holds a few counts of the clone carrying this T cell receptor beta chain. These data are taken from a study of T-cell reconstitution after alpha-beta-depleted transplantation in children. V lost 4 bases to trimming and J lost 8 bases; unmatched junction nucleotides: 13. The CDR3 length is 16 residues. CDR1 is SGHTA and CDR2 is FQGNSA in the germline V gene. Unique molecular identifiers were incorporated into the prepared TCRbeta library. TCRdb independently ran MiXCR on the PCR reads; one entry per CDR3 protein. The sample contains 450,000 to 500,000 distinct CDR3 sequences, roughly an eighth of which appear only once.

This chain uses TRBV7-2 with TRBJ1-4; TRBD1 agrees at 7 bases. The receptor comes from a human donor who donated a stem cell graft to a child with combined immunodeficiency. Material: PBMCs from the stem cell graft donor, obtained from the stem cell graft. The CDR3 reads CASSSWPTGRREKLFF. The CDR3 DNA is TGTGCCAGCAGCTCTTGGCCGACAGGGCGTAGGGAAAAACTGTTTTTT.